The sample holds many counts of the clone carrying this TCR beta chain. Its antigen is not identified. This record belongs to a study of neurological immune-mediated disorders. cDNA was made by 5'RACE with 10-nucleotide random UMIs. From the 5' RACE reads, TCRdb called clonotypes with MiXCR, one entry per CDR3 protein. This table has some 77,000 distinct CDR3 sequences, roughly 9% appearing once. Regarding the study as a whole: There were no CDR3 amino acid sequences shared by expanded clones across subjects, a result suggesting private repertoires in all groups.

The V gene lost 2 bases and the J gene lost 4 bases, with 12 bases spanning the gap. CDR1 is SGHTA, CDR2 FQGNSA, per germline. The length of the CDR3 is 15 residues. V usage is TRBV7-2 and J usage is TRBJ1-5, with no clear D. The sequence derives from a middle-aged man in good health. The sequencing input was PBMCs. In DNA, the CDR3 is TGTGCCAGCAGCTTATTTTTGCAGACAAATCAGCCCCAGCATTTT. It encodes CASSLFLQTNQPQHF.